This passage covers 11 T cell receptor beta chains from one sample sequenced in a study of blood T cell repertoires in COVID-19. TCRdb's table, derived via immunoSEQ multiplex PCR, lists solely in-frame clones and lacks some. The sample holds some 330,000 clones, less than 90% seen once. The sample was PBMCs or T cells enriched from blood (not recorded which). These receptors all come from a woman aged 45-65 years who had recovered from COVID-19.

CDR3 nucleotides: TGCAGTGCTAGTGGGGGCTTGCAGCCCCAGCATTTT. Translation gives CSASGGLQPQHF. V usage is TRBV20-1 and J usage is TRBJ1-5; weak D call: TRBD1 (6 bases). Per the germline V gene, CDR1 is DFQATT and CDR2 is SNEGSKA (reference sequence). The CDR3 extends over 12 amino acids. V was pared by 3 bases and J by 7 bases, with 10 bases between.

The chain links TRBV7-9 to TRBJ1-4; D not certain. V lost 2 bases, J lost 6 bases, and 13 bases lay in between. Germline V gene lookup returns CDR1 SEHNR and CDR2 FQNEAQ (reference sequence). The CDR3 sequence is 15 residues long. CDR3 DNA sequence: TGTGCCAGCAGCTTACCGAGGGCTAGGGATGAAAAACTGTTTTTT. It translates to CASSLPRARDEKLFF.

The V call is TRBV2, the J call TRBJ2-5, with D possibly being TRBD1 (6 bases). V lost 2 bases to trimming and J lost 4 bases, with 14 bases between them. CDR1 is SNHLY, CDR2 FYNNEI, per germline. CDR3 length equals 15 residues. The CDR3 DNA follows: TGTGCCAGCAGTGAACAGGGGCTACGAACAGAGACCCAGTACTTC. It is translated as CASSEQGLRTETQYF.

The chain combines TRBV3-1 (or the pseudogene TRBV3-2) with TRBJ2-7, with TRBD2 matching 11 bases. J was trimmed by 4 bases and V by 5 bases; bases with no gene match: 7. Germline V gene data show CDR1 as LGHDT and CDR2 as YNNKEL (reference sequence). CDR3 size: 15 residues. The CDR3 bases are TGTGCCAGCAGCATAGGGACTAGCGGCGGGTACGAGCAGTACTTC. Translating gives CASSIGTSGGYEQYF.

The CDR3 region is CASSPQGGEGYEQFF. As DNA, the CDR3 is TGTGCCAGCAGCCCACAAGGGGGGGAAGGATATGAGCAGTTCTTC. The rearrangement links TRBV9 to TRBJ2-1, with TRBD2 as a possible D gene (7 bases). The CDR3 spans 15 residues. Trimming removed 4 bases at V and 8 bases at J, with 19 bases between. The germline gives CDR1 SGDLS, CDR2 YYNGEE.

About this clone: The same CDR3 is also encoded by other DNA sequences in this sample. The rearrangement uses TRBV6-2 or TRBV6-3 and TRBJ1-2, with D unclear. The CDR3 runs to 15 residues. Trimming took off 0 bases at V and 2 bases at J, with 10 bases between the two ends. Germline CDR1 MNHEY, CDR2 SVGEGT. The CDR3 DNA sequence: TGTGCCAGCAGTTACTCATCGGGTGGAAACTATGGCTACACCTTC. It is translated as CASSYSSGGNYGYTF.

The V gene is TRBV5-1, the J gene TRBJ1-4, with D perhaps matching TRBD1 (6 bases). The CDR3 totals 17 residues. The V and J ends lost 4 bases and 3 bases respectively, with 19 bases between them. Germline CDR1 and CDR2: SGHRS and YFSETQ. CDR3 region: CASSLGGGGFANEKLFF. CDR3 in DNA: TGCGCCAGCAGCCTTGGAGGGGGGGGCTTCGCTAATGAAAAACTGTTTTTT.

The V gene is TRBV30, the J gene TRBJ1-6; D ambiguous. The CDR3 length is 13 residues. V lost 2 bases, J lost 4 bases, and 6 bases lay in between. Germline CDR1 reads GTSNPN; CDR2 reads SVGIG (reference sequence). As DNA, the CDR3 is TGTGCCTGGAGTTCGGGTTATAATTCACCCCTCCACTTT. This gives the protein CAWSSGYNSPLHF.

The chain joins TRBV6-5 to TRBJ2-1, with D possibly TRBD1 on 5 matching bases. V lost 3 bases to trimming and J lost 3 bases, with 12 bases between them. Germline V lookup: CDR1 MNHEY, CDR2 SVGAGI. The CDR3 is 15 residues long. Here the CDR3 DNA reads TGTGCCAGCAGTTATTCGACAGTTGGCTACAATGAGCAGTTCTTC. It specifies CASSYSTVGYNEQFF.

V gene TRBV5-6 combines with J gene TRBJ1-1; D gene uncertain. The V gene's germline CDR1 is SGHDT and CDR2 YYEEEE. CDR3 size: 11 residues. V lost 2 bases to trimming and J lost 6 bases, with 5 bases between them. This chain's CDR3 is CASSFEAEAFF. CDR3 coding DNA: TGTGCCAGCAGCTTTGAGGCTGAAGCTTTCTTT.

This clone was found a few times. The V and J genes are TRBV3-1 (or the pseudogene TRBV3-2) and TRBJ1-1, with TRBD1 identical over 8 bases. Germline CDR1 LGHDT, CDR2 YNNKEL (reference sequence). J gave up 4 bases and V 2 bases, and 6 bases lay outside the gene matches. The CDR3 length is 15 residues. The CDR3 bases are TGTGCCAGCAGCCAACGCGACAGGGGAGGCACTGAAGCTTTCTTT. Its protein is CASSQRDRGGTEAFF.